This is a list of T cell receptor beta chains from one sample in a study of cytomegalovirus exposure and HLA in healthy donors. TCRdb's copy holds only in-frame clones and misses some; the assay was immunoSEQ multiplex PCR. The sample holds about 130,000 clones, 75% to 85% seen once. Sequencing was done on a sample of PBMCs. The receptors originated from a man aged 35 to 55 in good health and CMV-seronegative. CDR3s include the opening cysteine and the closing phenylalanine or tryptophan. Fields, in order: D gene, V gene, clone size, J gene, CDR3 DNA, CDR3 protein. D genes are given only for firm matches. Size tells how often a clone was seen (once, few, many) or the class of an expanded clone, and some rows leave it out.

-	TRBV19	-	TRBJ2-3	TGTGCCAGTACCTCCGGACAGAAGGATACGCAGTATTTT	CASTSGQKDTQYF
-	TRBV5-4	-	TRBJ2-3	TGTGCCAGCACCTCAGGGACTGTCACAGATACGCAGTATTTT	CASTSGTVTDTQYF
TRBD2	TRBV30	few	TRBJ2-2	TGTGCCTGGCGGACTAGCGGGAACACCGGGGAGCTGTTTTTT	CAWRTSGNTGELFF
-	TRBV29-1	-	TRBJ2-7	TGCAGCGCCGGGAATTCATACGAGCAGTACTTC	CSAGNSYEQYF
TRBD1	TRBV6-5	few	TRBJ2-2	TGTGCCAGCAGTAGGACAGGGGACGGGGAGCTGTTTTTT	CASSRTGDGELFF
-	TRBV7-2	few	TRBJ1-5	TGTGCCAGCAGCTATCTGGGAGGGATTCAGCCCCAGCATTTT	CASSYLGGIQPQHF
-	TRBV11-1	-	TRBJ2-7	TGTGCCAGCAGCTCCGACACCTCCTACGAGCAGTACTTC	CASSSDTSYEQYF
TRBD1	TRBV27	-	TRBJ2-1	TGTGCCAGCAGTTTCTCGGGACAGGGGAACAATGAGCAGTTCTTC	CASSFSGQGNNEQFF
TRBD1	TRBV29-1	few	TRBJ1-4	TGCAGCGCTTCGGGACAGGGGGCAACTAATGAAAAACTGTTTTTT	CSASGQGATNEKLFF
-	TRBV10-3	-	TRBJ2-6	TGTGCCATCAGACCCCAGGGTCTGGGGGCCAACGTCCTGACTTTC	CAIRPQGLGANVLTF
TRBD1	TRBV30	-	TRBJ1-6	TGTGCCTGGAGTGTACTGGCAGGGGGAAATAATTCACCCCTCCACTTT	CAWSVLAGGNNSPLHF
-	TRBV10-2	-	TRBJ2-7	TGCGCCAGCAGCCCTCGGGACAACTACGAGCAGTACTTC	CASSPRDNYEQYF
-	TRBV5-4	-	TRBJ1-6	TGTGCCAGCAGCTTGGGGGGGAGGGGTTCCTATAATTCACCCCTCCACTTT	CASSLGGRGSYNSPLHF
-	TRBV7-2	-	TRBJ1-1	TGTGCCAGCAGCCCTACCGGCCAACAAGGACTGAGAGCTTTCTTT	CASSPTGQQGLRAFF
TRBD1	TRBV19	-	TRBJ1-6	TGTGCCAGTAGTTTAAGGACAGGGGTTACTAATTCACCCCTCCACTTT	CASSLRTGVTNSPLHF
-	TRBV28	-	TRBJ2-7	TGTGCCAGCACTCGCGAGCAGTACTTC	CASTREQYF
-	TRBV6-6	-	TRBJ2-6	TGTGCCAGCAGTTACGACTGGGCCAACGTCCTGACTTTC	CASSYDWANVLTF
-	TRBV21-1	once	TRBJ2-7	TGTGCCAGCAGCCTAATAGGCGTGACTCGGAGGGGCGAGGACGAGCAGTACTTC	CASSLIGVTRRGEDEQYF
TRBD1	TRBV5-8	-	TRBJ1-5	TGTGCCAGCAGCTTTACAGGGGTCAATCAGCCCCAGCATTTT	CASSFTGVNQPQHF
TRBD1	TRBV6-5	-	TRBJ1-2	TGTGCCAGCAGTTACTCTGGGACAGGGTCGTATGGCTACACCTTC	CASSYSGTGSYGYTF
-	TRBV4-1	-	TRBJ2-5	TGCGCCAGCAGCCACCTCTCCCGGGCAGGGCAAGAGACCCAGTACTTC	CASSHLSRAGQETQYF
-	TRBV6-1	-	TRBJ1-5	TGTGCCAGCAGGACAGTCCTCGGTCAGCCCCAGCATTTT	CASRTVLGQPQHF
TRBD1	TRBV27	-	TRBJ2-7	TGTGCCAGCAGTTTATTGAGGGACAGACGGGAGCAGTACTTC	CASSLLRDRREQYF
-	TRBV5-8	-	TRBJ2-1	TGTGCCAGCAGCTTAGGAGAGGGTGAGCAGTTCTTC	CASSLGEGEQFF
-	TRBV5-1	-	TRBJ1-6	TGCGCCAGCAGCACTACGACCTATAATTCACCCCTCCACTTT	CASSTTTYNSPLHF
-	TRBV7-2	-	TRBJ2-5	TGTGCCAGCACCCCGGCGGGCAGCTCTTTACAAGAGACCCAGTACTTC	CASTPAGSSLQETQYF
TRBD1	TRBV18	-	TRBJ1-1	TGTGCCAGCTCGCGCGACAGGGACACTGAAGCTTTCTTT	CASSRDRDTEAFF
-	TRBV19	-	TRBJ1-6	TGTGCCAGTAGTATCGTGCCAGGCTCCCTCCACTTT	CASSIVPGSLHF
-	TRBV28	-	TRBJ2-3	TGTGCCAGCAGTCTCGGGACTTCCACGCAGTATTTT	CASSLGTSTQYF
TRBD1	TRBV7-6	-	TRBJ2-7	TGTGCCAGCAGCGCGGGACAGGCGGTCTCCTACGAGCAGTACTTC	CASSAGQAVSYEQYF
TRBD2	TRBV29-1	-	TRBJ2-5	TGCAGCACCGCCGGGGGGGAAGAGACCCAGTACTTC	CSTAGGEETQYF
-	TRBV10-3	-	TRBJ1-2	TGTGCCATCAGTGAGTTGTCACAAAACTATGGCTACACCTTC	CAISELSQNYGYTF